This record covers a single T cell receptor beta chain. The sample belongs to a study of shared clonotypes between healthy human individuals. CDR3 size: 17 residues. The trim removed 2 bases at V and 3 bases at J, leaving 9 bases unmatched. CDR1 SGHAT and CDR2 FQNNGV come from the germline V gene. Positive CCR7 selection of CD45RO-negative cells yielded the naive CD8 cells, and terminally differentiated effector memory CD45RA+ cells were excluded. Profiled with immunoSEQ multiplex PCR; TCRdb holds only in-frame clones, not every one. This table holds under 1 million clones, around 96% found once. This sequence was found in a man aged 25 to 45 in good health. Sequencing was done on a sample of naive CD8+ T cells sorted from blood. V usage is TRBV11-2 and J usage is TRBJ2-7; 11 positions match TRBD1. In nucleotides, the CDR3 is TGTGCCAGCAGCTTACGGACAGGGGGCGAGTTGTTCTACGAGCAGTACTTC. Encoded protein: CASSLRTGGELFYEQYF.